Following are 27 T cell receptor beta chains from one sample sequenced in a study of blood T cell repertoires in COVID-19. The table came from immunoSEQ multiplex PCR; TCRdb's copy has only in-frame clones and leaves some out. Seen here are 270,000 or so clones, about 83% observed once, and the top ten hold around a tenth. Material: peripheral blood. The receptors shown here come from a woman aged 50 to 60 who had recovered from COVID-19.

The J gene is TRBJ2-2, the V gene TRBV4-3; D possibly corresponds to TRBD2 (6 bases). Trimming removed 0 bases from V and 6 bases from J, with 11 bases in between. Germline lookup yields CDR1 LGHNA and CDR2 YSLEER. The CDR3 runs to 15 residues. CDR3 residues: CASSQDRGGSGELFF. CDR3 DNA: TGCGCCAGCAGCCAAGATCGGGGAGGTTCCGGGGAGCTGTTTTTT.

This clone was observed a single time. The rearrangement uses TRBV6-2 or TRBV6-3 and TRBJ2-7; a weak D match, TRBD1 (7 bases). The CDR3 is 17 residues long. V lost 0 bases and J 3 bases, leaving 18 bases between the germline ends. Per germline, CDR1 MNHEY and CDR2 SVGEGT. This CDR3 is CASSYSMEGAGRYEQYF. The DNA for the CDR3 is TGTGCCAGCAGTTACTCGATGGAGGGGGCAGGCCGCTACGAGCAGTACTTC.

V usage is TRBV29-1 and J usage is TRBJ1-2; 10 bases match TRBD1. The CDR3 contains 14 residues. Per the germline V gene, CDR1 is SQVTM and CDR2 is ANQGSEA. Unmatched junction bases numbered 9, after V lost 4 bases and J lost 7 bases. The CDR3 region has the DNA TGCAGCGTTGCCGGGACAGGGGCGGTTTCTGGCTACACCTTC. This sequence encodes CSVAGTGAVSGYTF.

The chain has TRBV5-1 and TRBJ2-2; a weak D match, TRBD1 (5 bases). The CDR3 spans 14 residues. Germline assignment: CDR1 SGHRS and CDR2 YFSETQ. Trimming shortened V by 2 bases and J by 5 bases, and 10 bases separated the two germline ends. The CDR3 DNA reads as TGCGCCAGCAGCTTAACCAGACAGACCGGGGAGCTGTTTTTT. This sequence encodes CASSLTRQTGELFF.

The chain employs TRBV7-6 and TRBJ2-7, with a possible D match to TRBD2 (6 bases). The V gene's germline CDR1 is SGHVS and CDR2 FNYEAQ. The CDR3 totals 17 residues. The V end was cut by 0 bases, the J end by 1 base, with 16 bases between. CDR3 DNA sequence: TGTGCCAGCAGCTTAGCGCCATCTCTTAGCGGATCCTACGAGCAGTACTTC. It encodes CASSLAPSLSGSYEQYF. The full variable domain, in which reference TRBV7-6 and TRBJ2-7 provide the parts outside the CDR3, is GAGVSQSPRYKVTKRGQDVALRCDPISGHVSLYWYRQALGQGPEFLTYFNYEAQQDKSGLPNDRFSAERPEGSISTLTIQRTEQRDSAMYRCASSLAPSLSGSYEQYFGPGTRLTVT.

V is TRBV18 and J is TRBJ2-7; TRBD2 aligns across 8 bases. CDR1 and CDR2 from the germline V gene are KGHSH and LQKENI. The V segment lost 1 base and the J segment 2 bases; nucleotides outside the gene matches: 10. The CDR3 is made up of 17 amino acids. This chain's CDR3 is CASSPRLTAGAPYEQYF. The CDR3 DNA reads as TGTGCCAGCTCACCACGTTTAACAGCGGGGGCCCCCTACGAGCAGTACTTC.

A note on this clone: Compared with germline, one end of the junction differs, possibly owing to a read error. The chain couples TRBV7-2 to TRBJ1-6; TRBD1 matches 8 bases. The CDR3 length is 14 residues. Germline V gene data show CDR1 as SGHTA and CDR2 as FQGNSA. CDR3 region: CASSTTGGNPPLHF. Written as DNA, the CDR3 is TGTGCCAGCAGCACCACAGGGGGTAATCCACCCCTCCACTTT.

The chain links TRBV18 to TRBJ2-3, with 14 bases that match TRBD2. V lost 3 bases, J lost 0 bases, and 11 bases stayed unmatched. Germline lookup yields CDR1 KGHSH and CDR2 LQKENI. The CDR3 length is 20 residues. The CDR3 DNA is TGTGCCAGCTCACCCGGACTAGCGGGGGGCGGTTTTTATAGCACAGATACGCAGTATTTT. Its protein is CASSPGLAGGGFYSTDTQYF.

The chain carries TRBV7-9 and TRBJ1-2, with 8 bases identical to TRBD1. This CDR3 is 16 amino acids long. Germline assignment: CDR1 SEHNR and CDR2 FQNEAQ (reference sequence). With V trimmed by 4 bases and J by 4 bases, 11 bases remained unmatched. The CDR3 protein is CASSSPATGVGYGYTF. As DNA, the CDR3 is TGTGCCAGCAGCTCCCCGGCGACAGGGGTGGGCTATGGCTACACCTTC.

The chain employs TRBV5-1 and TRBJ1-1, with D maybe TRBD1 (5 bases). Trimming cost V 3 bases and J 4 bases, with 13 bases left between them. The CDR3 extends over 14 amino acids. The V gene's germline CDR1 is SGHRS and CDR2 YFSETQ. The CDR3 loop reads CASSSWGEGTEAFF. CDR3 sequence (DNA): TGCGCCAGCAGCTCATGGGGGGAGGGCACTGAAGCTTTCTTT.

This chain connects TRBV9 to TRBJ2-2, with TRBD2 identical over 11 bases. The CDR3 sequence is 16 residues long. Trimming removed 4 bases from V and 5 bases from J; junction bases left unmatched: 7. Germline V CDR1 and CDR2: SGDLS, YYNGEE. CDR3 region: CASSKRLAGGTGELFF. In DNA form, the CDR3 reads TGTGCCAGCAGCAAGCGGCTAGCGGGGGGAACCGGGGAGCTGTTTTTT.

The chain joins TRBV7-9 to TRBJ1-2, with D possibly matching TRBD1 (6 bases). The CDR3 is 19 amino acids. Between the trimmed V and J ends, which lost 4 bases and 2 bases, there was a span of 26 bases. CDR1 and CDR2 from the germline V gene are SEHNR and FQNEAQ (reference sequence). The CDR3 loop reads CASSSPSDRQRLLNYGYTF. The CDR3 region has the DNA TGTGCCAGCAGCTCCCCCTCGGACAGACAGAGACTGCTGAACTATGGCTACACCTTC.

This rearrangement joins TRBV27 to TRBJ1-2; 8 bases are shared with TRBD1. The CDR3 has 13 amino acids. The V gene end was trimmed by 2 bases and the J gene end by 7 bases; junction bases not matched to a gene: 3. CDR1 is MNHEY and CDR2 is SMNVEV in the germline V gene (reference sequence). CDR3 sequence: CASSLGQGSGYTF. The CDR3 coding sequence is TGTGCCAGCAGTTTAGGACAGGGAAGTGGCTACACCTTC.

The gene calls are TRBV3-1 (or the pseudogene TRBV3-2) and TRBJ2-3; 9 nucleotides align to TRBD2. The V segment lost 4 bases and the J segment 6 bases; nucleotides outside the gene matches: 11. The CDR3 has 16 amino acids. Germline CDR1 is LGHDT and CDR2 is YNNKEL (reference sequence). The CDR3 protein is CASSRWASGVGDTQYF. In DNA, the CDR3 is TGTGCCAGCAGCCGCTGGGCTAGCGGGGTGGGCGATACGCAGTATTTT.

The J gene is TRBJ2-2, the V gene TRBV19; 14 nucleotides line up with TRBD2. Germline CDR1 and CDR2: LNHDA and SQIVND (reference sequence). V dropped 10 bases and J dropped 0; count of bases not matched to a gene: 4. The CDR3 covers 16 residues. CDR3 DNA sequence: TGTGCCACCTTGACTAGCGGGAGGGCGAACACCGGGGAGCTGTTTTTT. It encodes CATLTSGRANTGELFF.

The rearrangement links TRBV7-2 to TRBJ1-6; a possible D gene is TRBD1 (5 bases). V was shortened by 0 bases and J by 10 bases, with 13 bases between the two germline ends. CDR1 is SGHTA and CDR2 is FQGNSA in the germline V gene. CDR3 length: 15 residues. The CDR3 protein is CASSLAGAVGSPLHF. In DNA form, the CDR3 reads TGTGCCAGCAGCTTAGCTGGGGCGGTGGGCTCACCCCTCCACTTT. The whole variable domain, filled in from reference TRBV7-2 and TRBJ1-6, reads GAGVSQSPSNKVTEKGKDVELRCDPISGHTALYWYRQSLGQGLEFLIYFQGNSAPDKSGLPSDRFSAERTGGSVSTLTIQRTQQEDSAVYLCASSLAGAVGSPLHFGNGTRLTVT.

V gene TRBV5-4 combines with J gene TRBJ2-7, with D unclear. V lost 2 bases to trimming and J lost 1 base, with 13 bases between them. Germline V lookup: CDR1 SGHNT, CDR2 YYREEE (reference sequence). The CDR3 is made up of 15 amino acids. The CDR3 here is CASSLPSDPSYEQYF. The CDR3 DNA reads TGTGCCAGCAGCTTACCATCAGATCCTTCCTACGAGCAGTACTTC.

V gene TRBV7-9 combines with J gene TRBJ1-2; no definite D call. Trimming removed 2 bases at V and 8 bases at J, with 6 bases between. Germline CDR1 SEHNR, CDR2 FQNEAQ (reference sequence). The CDR3 spans 11 residues. Here the CDR3 DNA reads TGTGCCAGCAGCTTACTGGAGGGCTACACCTTC. Translation gives CASSLLEGYTF.

The J gene is TRBJ2-2, the V gene TRBV11-1; 10 bases line up with TRBD1. Unmatched junction bases numbered 5, after V lost 7 bases and J lost 6 bases. The CDR3 runs 14 residues. In germline, CDR1 is SGHAT, CDR2 FQDESV (reference sequence). CDR3 residues: CASIDRGRAGELFF. Written as DNA, the CDR3 is TGTGCCAGCATTGACAGGGGGCGGGCCGGGGAGCTGTTTTTT. The full variable domain, completed using reference TRBV11-1 and TRBJ2-2, is EAEVAQSPRYKITEKSQAVAFWCDPISGHATLYWYRQILGQGPELLVQFQDESVVDDSQLPKDRFSAERLKGVDSTLKIQPAELGDSAMYLCASIDRGRAGELFFGEGSRLTVL.

This clone was detected only a few times. The chain recombines TRBV28 with TRBJ1-3; maybe TRBD1 (6 bases). Germline CDR1 MDHEN, CDR2 SYDVKM. CDR3 length: 15 amino acids. V dropped 6 bases and J dropped 0 bases, with 12 bases sitting between them. The CDR3 DNA follows: TGTGCCAGCAGCACAGGGATTCTCTCTGGAAACACCATATATTTT. It codes for CASSTGILSGNTIYF.

The CDR3 sequence is CASSFRGTDTQYF. The DNA for the CDR3 is TGTGCCAGCAGTTTTCGGGGAACAGATACGCAGTATTTT. The rearrangement uses TRBV28 and TRBJ2-3; D possibly corresponds to TRBD2 (5 bases). The CDR3 loop spans 13 amino acids. Per germline, CDR1 MDHEN and CDR2 SYDVKM. Trimming took off 3 bases at V and 3 bases at J, with 7 bases between the two ends.

This chain joins TRBV6-2 or TRBV6-3 and TRBJ1-2, with D maybe TRBD1 (6 bases). The germline V and J ends were trimmed by 6 bases and 0 bases, with 17 bases remaining between them. This CDR3 region has 16 residues. The germline gives CDR1 MNHEY, CDR2 SVGEGT. The CDR3 reads CASSKSRDNSNYGYTF. The CDR3 DNA sequence: TGTGCCAGCAGCAAGAGTCGGGACAACTCTAACTATGGCTACACCTTC.

The chain carries TRBV2 and TRBJ2-3; 9 nucleotides agree with TRBD2. V gave up 6 bases and J gave up 0 bases; unmatched junction bases: 10. The germline V gene encodes CDR1 SNHLY and CDR2 FYNNEI. This CDR3 region has 17 residues. Written as DNA, the CDR3 is TGTGCCAGCAGGATTAGCGGGGGAACCGCTAGCACAGATACGCAGTATTTT. As protein: CASRISGGTASTDTQYF.

The chain carries TRBV5-4 and TRBJ2-3; 8 positions agree with TRBD2. The CDR3 has 14 residues. V gave up 7 bases and J gave up 0 bases; unmatched junction bases: 4. Per germline, CDR1 SGHNT and CDR2 YYREEE (reference sequence). CDR3 in amino acids: CASRGGRSTDTQYF. The CDR3 region has the DNA TGTGCCAGCCGGGGGGGGCGAAGCACAGATACGCAGTATTTT.

This sequence joins TRBV7-2 and TRBJ1-4; 7 bases fit TRBD1. CDR1 is SGHTA and CDR2 is FQGNSA in the germline V gene. This CDR3 contains 16 residues. With 2 bases clipped from V and 7 bases from J, the junction kept 10 bases outside the gene matches. The CDR3 DNA sequence: TGTGCCAGCAGCTTACTCGGCCAGGGGGGATTTGAAAAACTGTTTTTT. As protein: CASSLLGQGGFEKLFF.

V gene TRBV5-1 combines with J gene TRBJ1-1; D not certain. The CDR3 runs 13 residues. Between the trimmed V and J ends, which lost 5 bases and 4 bases, there was a span of 12 bases. Germline V gene data show CDR1 as SGHRS and CDR2 as YFSETQ. The CDR3 region has the DNA TGCGCCAGCAGATCGAGTGAAACCACTGAAGCTTTCTTT. As protein: CASRSSETTEAFF.

The rearrangement links TRBV5-4 to TRBJ1-4, with a weak D call TRBD1 (5 bases). Germline V CDR1 and CDR2: SGHNT, YYREEE (reference sequence). V was cut by 2 bases and J by 8 bases, with 13 bases left in between. The CDR3 contains 14 residues. The CDR3 loop reads CASSFVGQEEKLFF. The CDR3 bases are TGTGCCAGCAGCTTTGTTGGACAAGAGGAAAAACTGTTTTTT.